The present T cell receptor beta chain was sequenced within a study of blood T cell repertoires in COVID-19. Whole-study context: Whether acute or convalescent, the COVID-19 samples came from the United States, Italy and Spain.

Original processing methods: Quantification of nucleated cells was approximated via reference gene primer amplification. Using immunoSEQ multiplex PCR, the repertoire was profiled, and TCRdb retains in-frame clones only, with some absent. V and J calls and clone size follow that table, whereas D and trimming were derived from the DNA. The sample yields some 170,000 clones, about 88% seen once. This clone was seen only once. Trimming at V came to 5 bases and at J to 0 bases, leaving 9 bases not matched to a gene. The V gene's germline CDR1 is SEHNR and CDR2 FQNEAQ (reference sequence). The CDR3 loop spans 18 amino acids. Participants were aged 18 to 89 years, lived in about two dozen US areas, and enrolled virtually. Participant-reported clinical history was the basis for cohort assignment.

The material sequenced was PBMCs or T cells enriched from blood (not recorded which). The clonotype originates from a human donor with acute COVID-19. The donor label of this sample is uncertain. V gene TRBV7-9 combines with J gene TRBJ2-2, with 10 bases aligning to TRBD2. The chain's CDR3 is CASSPRLAGASNTGELFF. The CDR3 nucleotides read TGTGCCAGCAGCCCGAGACTAGCGGGCGCTTCGAACACCGGGGAGCTGTTTTTT.